This T cell receptor (beta chain) emerged from a study of T cells in Graves' hyperthyroidism and ophthalmopathy. Study-level results: Most thyroid clonotypes expanded above 0.001 appeared in blood too. In simple terms, a model built on 13 V-J features told ophthalmopathy apart from stable hyperthyroidism.

Regions amplified from RNA transcripts were the TCR beta CDR3 regions. TCR CDR3 underwent first-round RT-PCR with the HTBI primer set. TCRdb reprocessed the multiplex PCR reads via MiXCR and lists one record per CDR3 protein. This sample has 340,000 or so distinct CDR3 sequences, with roughly 18% found just once. CDR1 is GTSNPN, CDR2 SVGIG, per germline (reference sequence). Trimming cost V 8 bases and J 5 bases; bases outside gene matches: 9. The CDR3 is made up of 12 amino acids. Diagnoses used clinical symptoms, serum thyroxine and TRAb, thyroid ultrasound and orbital computed tomography. This clonotype turned up a few times. Its specificity is not known.

The chain couples TRBV30 to TRBJ2-7, with 7 nucleotides matching TRBD1. The clonotype was recovered from a woman in her fifties or sixties with Graves' hyperthyroidism. The sequencing sample was made of blood. The CDR3 loop is CAGNTGDHEQYV. CDR3 DNA: TGTGCCGGAAACACAGGGGACCACGAGCAGTACGTC.